Listed below are T cell receptor beta chains from one sample, sequenced in a study of chemoradiotherapy in HPV16-positive cancers. Sequenced by immunoSEQ multiplex PCR; TCRdb stores in-frame clones only, minus some. The table lists fewer than 3,500 clones, 84% of them singletons. Specimen: tumor tissue, collected from a patient who underwent chemoradiotherapy. Every receptor here comes from a human donor with HPV-associated anogenital cancer. Both conserved end residues are part of each CDR3. The D gene is left open where the match is weak. Clone size is stated in some rows and not others, as once, few, many or a class when expanded.

d_call: NA
clone_size: NA
j_call: TRBJ1-2
v_call: TRBV9
cdr3_nt: TGTGCCAGCAGGAGGGGGGAGGAGAGTGGCTACACCTTC
cdr3_aa: CASRRGEESGYTF

d_call: TRBD2
clone_size: once
j_call: TRBJ2-3
v_call: TRBV4-2
cdr3_nt: TGTGCCAGCAGCCAAGATGGGGCGGTGCGGGAGGGTGCAGATACGCAGTATTTT
cdr3_aa: CASSQDGAVREGADTQYF

d_call: TRBD1
clone_size: NA
j_call: TRBJ2-2
v_call: TRBV7-2
cdr3_nt: TGTGCCAGCAGCTTAGAAGGGGGCAGAAGCACCGGGGAGCTGTTTTTT
cdr3_aa: CASSLEGGRSTGELFF

d_call: NA
clone_size: NA
j_call: TRBJ2-2
v_call: TRBV5-6
cdr3_nt: TGTGCCAGCAGAGTCGGAGGGGCAGACACCGGGGAGCTGTTTTTT
cdr3_aa: CASRVGGADTGELFF

d_call: NA
clone_size: once
j_call: TRBJ2-2
v_call: TRBV19
cdr3_nt: TGTGCCAGTACCCCCTGGGCCTCAACCACCGGGGAGCTGTTTTTT
cdr3_aa: CASTPWASTTGELFF

d_call: NA
clone_size: NA
j_call: TRBJ2-3
v_call: TRBV10-2
cdr3_nt: TGCGCCAGCAGTGTTGGGGGAGATACGCAGTATTTT
cdr3_aa: CASSVGGDTQYF

d_call: NA
clone_size: NA
j_call: TRBJ1-5
v_call: TRBV30
cdr3_nt: TGTGCCTGGAGTGTACGGGGTCTTCAGCCCCAGCATTTT
cdr3_aa: CAWSVRGLQPQHF

d_call: TRBD1
clone_size: NA
j_call: TRBJ1-6
v_call: TRBV10-3
cdr3_nt: TGTGCCATCAGTCGGGACAGACTGAATTCACCCCTCCACTTT
cdr3_aa: CAISRDRLNSPLHF

d_call: NA
clone_size: NA
j_call: TRBJ2-2
v_call: TRBV7-3
cdr3_nt: TGTGCCAGCAGCCGATCGAACACCGGGGAGCTGTTTTTT
cdr3_aa: CASSRSNTGELFF

d_call: TRBD1
clone_size: NA
j_call: TRBJ2-4
v_call: TRBV7-3
cdr3_nt: TGTGCCAGCAGCCAAGGACAGGGGGCGACTAAGTACTTC
cdr3_aa: CASSQGQGATKYF

d_call: NA
clone_size: NA
j_call: TRBJ1-4
v_call: TRBV27
cdr3_nt: TGTGCCAGCGGTCGACAGGCGGCGACTAATGAAAAACTGTTTTTT
cdr3_aa: CASGRQAATNEKLFF

d_call: NA
clone_size: NA
j_call: TRBJ1-2
v_call: TRBV28
cdr3_nt: TGTGCCAGCAGAGGGGCCCTAGACTATGGCTACACCTTC
cdr3_aa: CASRGALDYGYTF